The rows below give T cell receptor beta chains drawn from one sample of a study of T cells of healthy individuals. MiXCR was run by TCRdb on the 5' RACE reads, yielding one entry per CDR3 protein. This sample has about 57,000 distinct CDR3 sequences; around 15% occur once, and the top ten carry around 4.6%. The receptors were gathered from a human donor in good health. CDR3s include the opening cysteine and the closing phenylalanine or tryptophan. A D gene is named only where the DNA matches it firmly. Size values are once, few and many counts, or a class for expanded clones, and some rows have none.

J: TRBJ2-6; V: TRBV9; size: -; D: -; DNA: TGTGCCAGCACTACTTACACCTCTGGGGCCAACGTCCTGACTTTC; CDR3: CASTTYTSGANVLTF
J: TRBJ2-3; V: TRBV10-3; size: -; D: TRBD2; DNA: TGTGCCATCAGTGAGGGACTAGCGGGAGTGGCAGATACGCAGTATTTT; CDR3: CAISEGLAGVADTQYF
J: TRBJ1-3; V: TRBV10-3; size: -; D: -; DNA: TGTGCCACTGGACGAGGCGGGGGGAACTCTGGAAACACCATATATTTT; CDR3: CATGRGGGNSGNTIYF
J: TRBJ2-7; V: TRBV30; size: -; D: -; DNA: TGTGCCTGTCGGGCCGAACGCTCCTACGAGCAGTACTTC; CDR3: CACRAERSYEQYF
J: TRBJ1-4; V: TRBV18; size: many; D: -; DNA: TGTGCCAGCTCAAGAGCAACTAATGAAAAACTGTTTTTT; CDR3: CASSRATNEKLFF
J: TRBJ2-3; V: TRBV6-2/TRBV6-3; size: many; D: -; DNA: TGTGCCAGCAGCAATAGGGGATTTCTGGATACGCAGTATTTT; CDR3: CASSNRGFLDTQYF
J: TRBJ2-7; V: TRBV10-3; size: many; D: -; DNA: TGTGCCATCAGTGAGCGGTTTGGAGACTACGAGCAGTACTTC; CDR3: CAISERFGDYEQYF
J: TRBJ2-5; V: TRBV20-1; size: few; D: -; DNA: TGCAGTGCTAGAGATCAGGGGAGCGGGGAGACCCAGTACTTC; CDR3: CSARDQGSGETQYF
J: TRBJ1-5; V: TRBV2; size: -; D: -; DNA: TGTGCCAGCAGTGAAGCAGGGTCCGAAGGGCCCCAGCATTTT; CDR3: CASSEAGSEGPQHF
J: TRBJ2-7; V: TRBV14; size: -; D: -; DNA: TGTGCCAGCAGCCCCCGAGTTTCCTACGAGCAGTACTTC; CDR3: CASSPRVSYEQYF
J: TRBJ2-6; V: TRBV6-2/TRBV6-3; size: -; D: TRBD1; DNA: TGTGCCAGCAGTTCGGAGAGGACAGGGGGCTATGGGGCCAACGTCCTGACTTTC; CDR3: CASSSERTGGYGANVLTF
J: TRBJ2-7; V: TRBV20-1; size: -; D: -; DNA: TGCAGTGTTTCCAGCGGGCCCAACGAGCAGTACTTC; CDR3: CSVSSGPNEQYF
J: TRBJ2-3; V: TRBV20-1; size: -; D: TRBD2; DNA: TGCAGTGCTAGATCCACTAGCGGGTCCTTCACAGATACGCAGTATTTT; CDR3: CSARSTSGSFTDTQYF
J: TRBJ2-2; V: TRBV20-1; size: -; D: -; DNA: TGCAGTGCTAGAGTTATAGAGGGCACCGGGGAGCTGTTTTTT; CDR3: CSARVIEGTGELFF
J: TRBJ2-5; V: TRBV3-1; size: -; D: TRBD1; DNA: TGTGCCAGCAGCCCGGGACAGGGAGAGGGAGAGACCCAGTACTTC; CDR3: CASSPGQGEGETQYF
J: TRBJ1-1; V: TRBV4-1; size: few; D: -; DNA: TGCGCCAGCAGCCCTCTCGGCGACAGGCGGAATGAAGCTTTCTTT; CDR3: CASSPLGDRRNEAFF
J: TRBJ2-5; V: TRBV6-5; size: few; D: -; DNA: TGTGCCAGCAGGAGAGACCAGGGGAGAGAGACCCAGTACTTC; CDR3: CASRRDQGRETQYF
J: TRBJ2-5; V: TRBV5-1; size: -; D: TRBD2; DNA: TGTGCCAGCAGCAGAACTCAACGGGGGGGACAAGAGACCCAGTACTTC; CDR3: CASSRTQRGGQETQYF
J: TRBJ2-1; V: TRBV29-1; size: many; D: TRBD1; DNA: TGCAGCGTAGTACCTGGGCAGGGGGCTGCTAAGATCGCCTACAATGAGCAGTTCTTC; CDR3: CSVVPGQGAAKIAYNEQFF
J: TRBJ2-5; V: TRBV7-9; size: -; D: TRBD1; DNA: TGTGCCAGCAGCTTAGCGCACAGGGGGCCTGAGACCCAGTACTTC; CDR3: CASSLAHRGPETQYF
J: TRBJ2-3; V: TRBV23-1; size: many; D: TRBD1; DNA: TGCGCCAGCAGTCAATCCCAACATAACCGGGACAGGGTCCACACTAGCACAGATACGCAGTATTTT; CDR3: CASSQSQHNRDRVHTSTDTQYF
J: TRBJ2-1; V: TRBV7-2; size: few; D: -; DNA: TGTGCCAGCAGCTTAGCGGGGACGCAGTTCTTC; CDR3: CASSLAGTQFF
J: TRBJ1-1; V: TRBV2; size: many; D: TRBD1; DNA: TGTGCCAGCAGTGTCACGACAGGGGGCAGGGATGAAGCTTTCTTT; CDR3: CASSVTTGGRDEAFF
J: TRBJ1-5; V: TRBV10-3; size: few; D: -; DNA: TGTGCCATCAGTGAGTCGCAAGGCTGGGGCGCGGGCAATCAGCCCCAGCATTTT; CDR3: CAISESQGWGAGNQPQHF
J: TRBJ1-2; V: TRBV6-2/TRBV6-3; size: many; D: -; DNA: TGTGCCAGCAGTTACTCGAGCAGGCGCCACTATGGCTACACCTTC; CDR3: CASSYSSRRHYGYTF
J: TRBJ2-1; V: TRBV19; size: many; D: TRBD2; DNA: TGTGCCAGTAGTATGACTAGCGGGAGTAAGCAGTTCTTC; CDR3: CASSMTSGSKQFF
J: TRBJ2-7; V: TRBV7-9; size: -; D: TRBD1; DNA: TGTGCCAGCAGCTTAGGGATTGGGACAGGGGGCTACGAGCAGTACTTC; CDR3: CASSLGIGTGGYEQYF
J: TRBJ1-2; V: TRBV29-1; size: many; D: -; DNA: TGCAGCGTTGACAGGTATCCTAACTATGGCTACACCTTC; CDR3: CSVDRYPNYGYTF
J: TRBJ2-4; V: TRBV29-1; size: -; D: TRBD1; DNA: TGCAGCTTCGGGTGGGACAGGCGCCCGAACATTCAGTACTTC; CDR3: CSFGWDRRPNIQYF
J: TRBJ2-2; V: TRBV28; size: few; D: TRBD2; DNA: TGTGCCAGCAGTTTACACGGGGGGGCCACCGGGGAGCTGTTTTTT; CDR3: CASSLHGGATGELFF
J: TRBJ1-3; V: TRBV2; size: few; D: -; DNA: TGTGCCAGCAGTGGGAGGACGGACCGGAACACCATATATTTT; CDR3: CASSGRTDRNTIYF
J: TRBJ1-5; V: TRBV20-1; size: -; D: -; DNA: TGCAGTGCGACCGGGACCGTAACCGGCAATCAGCCCCAGCATTTT; CDR3: CSATGTVTGNQPQHF
J: TRBJ2-2; V: TRBV7-9; size: many; D: TRBD2; DNA: TGTGCCAGCAGCCCCCCCCTACTAGCGAGCGGGATAGGGACCGGGGAGCTGTTTTTT; CDR3: CASSPPLLASGIGTGELFF
J: TRBJ2-6; V: TRBV5-1; size: -; D: -; DNA: TGCGCCAGCAGCTTGGGAGAGACAGGTAGCTCTGGGGCCAACGTCCTGACTTTC; CDR3: CASSLGETGSSGANVLTF
J: TRBJ2-7; V: TRBV5-5; size: many; D: -; DNA: TGTGCCAGCAGCTTTGGGGACTCCTACGAGCAGTACTTC; CDR3: CASSFGDSYEQYF
J: TRBJ1-5; V: TRBV19; size: many; D: -; DNA: TGTGCCACCCCTGAAGGGCAGCCCCAGCATTTT; CDR3: CATPEGQPQHF
J: TRBJ2-5; V: TRBV2; size: -; D: -; DNA: TGTGCCAGCAGTGAGGGGACATCGACCCAGTACTTC; CDR3: CASSEGTSTQYF